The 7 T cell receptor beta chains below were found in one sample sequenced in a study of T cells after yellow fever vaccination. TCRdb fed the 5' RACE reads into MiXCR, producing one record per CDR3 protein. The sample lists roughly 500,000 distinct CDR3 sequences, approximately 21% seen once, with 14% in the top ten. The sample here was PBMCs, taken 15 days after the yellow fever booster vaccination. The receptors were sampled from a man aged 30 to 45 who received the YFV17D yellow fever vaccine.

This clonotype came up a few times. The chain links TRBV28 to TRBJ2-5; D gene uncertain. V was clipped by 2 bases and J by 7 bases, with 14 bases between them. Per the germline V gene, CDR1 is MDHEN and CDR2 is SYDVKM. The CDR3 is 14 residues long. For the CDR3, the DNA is TGTGCCAGCAGTTTAGTCGCCGGTCCTGGGACCCAGTACTTC. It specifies CASSLVAGPGTQYF.

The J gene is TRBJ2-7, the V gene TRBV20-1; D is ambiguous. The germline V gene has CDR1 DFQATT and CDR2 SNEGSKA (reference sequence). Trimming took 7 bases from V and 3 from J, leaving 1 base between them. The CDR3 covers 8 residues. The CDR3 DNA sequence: TGCAGTGTCTACGAGCAGTACTTC. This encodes CSVYEQYF.

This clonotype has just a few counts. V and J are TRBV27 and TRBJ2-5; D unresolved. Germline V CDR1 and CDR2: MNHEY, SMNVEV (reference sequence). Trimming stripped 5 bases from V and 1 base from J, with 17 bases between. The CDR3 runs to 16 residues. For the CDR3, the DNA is TGTGCCAGCAGTACCCGCCTCGACGGGCTCCAAGAGACCCAGTACTTC. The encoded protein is CASSTRLDGLQETQYF.

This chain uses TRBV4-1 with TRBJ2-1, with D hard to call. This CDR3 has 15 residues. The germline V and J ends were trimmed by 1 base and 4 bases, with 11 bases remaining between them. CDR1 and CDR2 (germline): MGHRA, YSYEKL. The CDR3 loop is CASSQAGSLYNEQFF. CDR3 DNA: TGCGCCAGCAGCCAAGCGGGTTCCCTTTACAATGAGCAGTTCTTC.

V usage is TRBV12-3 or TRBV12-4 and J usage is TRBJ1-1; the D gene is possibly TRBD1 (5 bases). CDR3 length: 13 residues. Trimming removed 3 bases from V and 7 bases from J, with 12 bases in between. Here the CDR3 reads CASSFLQGDEAFF. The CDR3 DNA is TGTGCCAGCAGTTTCCTCCAGGGCGATGAAGCTTTCTTT.

CDR3 sequence: CASSLGWASSGANVLTF. The CDR3 DNA reads TGTGCCAGCAGTTTAGGTTGGGCTTCCTCTGGGGCCAACGTCCTGACTTTC. The gene calls are TRBV27 and TRBJ2-6; D gene ambiguous. Germline V gene sequence: CDR1 MNHEY, CDR2 SMNVEV (reference sequence). The V and J ends lost 2 bases and 0 bases respectively, with 11 bases between them. The CDR3 is made up of 17 amino acids.

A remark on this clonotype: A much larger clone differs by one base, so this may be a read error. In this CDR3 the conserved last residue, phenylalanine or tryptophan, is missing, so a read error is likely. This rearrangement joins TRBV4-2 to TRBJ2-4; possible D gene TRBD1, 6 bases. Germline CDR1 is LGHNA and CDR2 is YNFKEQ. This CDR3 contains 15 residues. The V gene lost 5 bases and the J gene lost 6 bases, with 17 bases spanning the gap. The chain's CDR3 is CASSAEAGAGNIQYS. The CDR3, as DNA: TGTGCCAGCAGCGCCGAAGCAGGGGCTGGAAACATTCAGTACTCC.